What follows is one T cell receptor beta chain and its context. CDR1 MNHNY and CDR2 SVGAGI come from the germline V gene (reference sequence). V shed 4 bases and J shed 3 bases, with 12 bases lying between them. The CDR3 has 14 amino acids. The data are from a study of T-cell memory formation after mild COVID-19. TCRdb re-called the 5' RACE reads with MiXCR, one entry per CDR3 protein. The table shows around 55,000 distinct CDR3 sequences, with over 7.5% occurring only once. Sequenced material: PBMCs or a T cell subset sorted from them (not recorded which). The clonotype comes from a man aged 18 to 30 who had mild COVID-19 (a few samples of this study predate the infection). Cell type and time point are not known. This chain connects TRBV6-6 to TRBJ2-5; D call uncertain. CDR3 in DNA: TGTGCCAGCAGTTTTCCGACTTCAGAAGAGACCCAGTACTTC. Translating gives CASSFPTSEETQYF.